These 14 T cell receptor beta chains came from one sample sequenced in a study of siplizumab effects on memory and regulatory T cells. Here immunoSEQ multiplex PCR was the method, and the copy in TCRdb shows in-frame clones only, minus some. Among approximately 75,000 clones listed, roughly 93% were seen once. The sequenced material came from CD8+ T cells sorted from blood. The receptors originated from a human donor in good health.

This clone is medium-sized. V is TRBV6-4 and J is TRBJ1-1; no firm D call. Trimming took 5 bases from V and 2 from J, leaving 9 bases between them. The germline V gene encodes CDR1 MRHNA and CDR2 SNTAGT. The CDR3 covers 13 residues. The CDR3: CASSSHENTEAFF. Here the CDR3 DNA reads TGTGCCAGCAGTAGCCACGAAAACACTGAAGCTTTCTTT.

The chain is built from TRBV19 and TRBJ1-3, with TRBD1 as a possible D gene (5 bases). Germline values: CDR1 LNHDA, CDR2 SQIVND (reference sequence). The germline V and J ends were trimmed by 6 bases and 3 bases, with 18 bases remaining between them. CDR3 length: 16 residues. This CDR3 is CASSPGTRGFGNTIYF. In DNA, the CDR3 is TGTGCCAGTAGCCCGGGAACAAGGGGTTTTGGAAACACCATATATTTT.

This chain uses TRBV30 with TRBJ2-3; TRBD2 is a possible D gene (6 bases). This CDR3 is built from 14 residues. Germline CDR1 reads GTSNPN; CDR2 reads SVGIG (reference sequence). With 2 bases removed from V and 5 bases from J, the gap between germline ends came to 14 bases. CDR3 residues: CAWSRTGVRDTQYF. CDR3 nucleotide sequence: TGTGCCTGGAGTCGAACGGGGGTAAGAGATACGCAGTATTTT.

The CDR3 loop is CASSFPVWTGEDSPLHF. CDR3 bases: TGTGCCAGCAGTTTCCCCGTTTGGACAGGGGAAGATTCACCCCTCCACTTT. The J gene is TRBJ1-6, the V gene TRBV28, with 9 bases that match TRBD1. CDR3 length equals 17 residues. J lost 8 bases, V lost 3 bases, and 11 bases had no gene match. CDR1 and CDR2 from the germline V gene are MDHEN and SYDVKM.

The V and J genes are TRBV19 and TRBJ1-4; D perhaps matches TRBD1 (5 bases). Germline V gene sequence: CDR1 LNHDA, CDR2 SQIVND (reference sequence). V lost 9 bases and J lost 4, with 9 bases in between. The CDR3 has 12 amino acids. The CDR3 DNA reads TGTGCCAGCCGGGACGGTAATGAAAAACTGTTTTTT. Amino acid sequence: CASRDGNEKLFF.

The gene calls are TRBV6-6 and TRBJ2-7; 8 positions agree with TRBD2. Germline V gives CDR1 MNHNY, CDR2 SVGAGI (reference sequence). The CDR3 is made up of 14 amino acids. Losses at the gene ends were 4 bases for V and 5 bases for J; bases not matched to a gene: 7. CDR3 DNA sequence: TGTGCCAGCAGTTTCGGGGGGGCCACCCACGAGCAGTACTTC. Encoded protein: CASSFGGATHEQYF.

The CDR3 region is CASSPSGLVNEQFF. Here the CDR3 DNA reads TGTGCCAGCAGTCCTTCGGGACTAGTAAATGAGCAGTTCTTC. The gene calls are TRBV27 and TRBJ2-1, with 8 bases identical to TRBD2. Looked up from germline, CDR1 is MNHEY and CDR2 is SMNVEV (reference sequence). Trimming cost V 5 bases and J 7 bases; bases outside gene matches: 7. CDR3 length: 14 residues.

The chain is built from TRBV7-3 and TRBJ2-3, with D perhaps matching TRBD2 (6 bases). V lost 5 bases and J lost 1, with 10 bases in between. The germline CDR1 and CDR2 sequences are SGHTA and FQGTGA. The CDR3 is made up of 14 amino acids. DNA of the CDR3: TGTGCCAGCAGCCCCACGGGGGGCACAGATACGCAGTATTTT. Translation: CASSPTGGTDTQYF.

The genes are TRBV7-9 and TRBJ2-5, with a weak D call TRBD2 (6 bases). Germline values: CDR1 SEHNR, CDR2 FQNEAQ (reference sequence). The CDR3 runs 14 residues. Trimming pared 4 bases from V and 4 bases from J, leaving 13 bases between. CDR3 sequence: CASSSSEEGETQYF. The CDR3 nucleotides read TGTGCCAGCAGCTCTTCCGAGGAGGGAGAGACCCAGTACTTC.

This clone was detected only once. This chain connects TRBV9 to TRBJ1-1; no firm D call. This CDR3 is 12 amino acids long. Trimming pared 3 bases from V and 8 bases from J, leaving 11 bases between. In germline, CDR1 is SGDLS, CDR2 YYNGEE. CDR3 in DNA: TGTGCCAGCAGCGCATGGACGGAAGAAGCTTTCTTT. Its translation: CASSAWTEEAFF.

The chain carries TRBV28 and TRBJ1-1; D gene unclear. The CDR3 is 17 residues long. V was clipped by 1 base and J by 0 bases, with 15 bases between them. The germline gives CDR1 MDHEN, CDR2 SYDVKM. This CDR3 reads CASSLLVSGGMNTEAFF. CDR3 sequence (DNA): TGTGCCAGCAGTTTATTGGTATCGGGCGGAATGAACACTGAAGCTTTCTTT. The complete variable domain, with remaining parts taken from reference TRBV28 and TRBJ1-1, reads DVKVTQSSRYLVKRTGEKVFLECVQDMDHENMFWYRQDPGLGLRLIYFSYDVKMKEKGDIPEGYSVSREKKERFSLILESASTNQTSMYLCASSLLVSGGMNTEAFFGQGTRLTVV.

J is TRBJ2-1 and V is TRBV5-1; 10 bases match TRBD2. The CDR3 contains 15 residues. Germline-derived CDR1 and CDR2 are SGHRS and YFSETQ. The V and J ends lost 4 bases and 5 bases, in that order; junction bases with no gene match: 6. CDR3 in DNA: TGCGCCAGCAGCGGTAGCGGGGGGACCCACAATGAGCAGTTCTTC. Translated, it gives CASSGSGGTHNEQFF.

The chain uses TRBV5-5 and TRBJ1-2; 7 bases fit TRBD1. Germline V CDR1 and CDR2: SGHKS, YYEKEE (reference sequence). CDR3 length: 16 residues. Germline trimming cut 4 bases from V and 0 bases from J; bases unmatched to any gene: 9. CDR3 sequence reads: CASSPGGTVANYGYTF. The CDR3 bases are TGTGCCAGCAGCCCGGGGGGGACAGTCGCTAACTATGGCTACACCTTC.

This chain links TRBV6-4 with TRBJ2-2; possible D gene TRBD1, 5 bases. The CDR3 length is 15 residues. Trimming pared 0 bases from V and 8 bases from J, leaving 13 bases between. From germline, CDR1 is MRHNA and CDR2 SNTAGT. In nucleotides, the CDR3 is TGTGCCAGCAGTGACTCCGAGACAGATTATGGGGAGCTGTTTTTT. Translated, it gives CASSDSETDYGELFF.